This T cell receptor beta chain stems from a study of a mutant IDH1 vaccine in newly diagnosed glioma. Study in general: In some groups vaccination began 4-6 weeks post-radiotherapy; others received it with temozolomide.

Data came from immunoSEQ multiplex PCR; TCRdb stores just in-frame clones and leaves some out. The data hold 56,000 or so clones, with roughly 78% observed a single time. This CDR3 is 15 amino acids long. Germline V gene data show CDR1 as SSHAT and CDR2 as FNYEAQ (reference sequence). Regarding this clone: What it binds is not known. A junction end diverges from the germline sequence, so it may reflect a read error.

Time point denoted: week 5, during vaccination. One vaccine dose held 300 ug of mutant IDH1 20-mer peptide and came with topical imiquimod. The astrocytomas were IDH1-mutant, ATRX-negative, and WHO grade 3 or 4. The chain joins TRBV7-7 to TRBJ2-5; the match to TRBD2 covers 8 bases. This specimen was PBMCs, taken from a glioma patient whose treatment included an IDH1 peptide vaccine. The source of this sequence is a middle-aged woman with glioma. The CDR3 region is CASSFGGGRPETQYF. The CDR3 nucleotides are TGTGCTAGCAGCTTCGGGGGGGGTCGTCCGGAGACCCAGTACTTC.